This note documents a single T cell receptor (beta chain) sequence. In germline, CDR1 is LGHNA, CDR2 YSLEER. With V trimmed by 1 base and J by 5 bases, 5 bases remained unmatched. CDR3 length equals 15 residues. The record originates from a study of T-cell reconstitution after alpha-beta-depleted transplantation in children. A TCRbeta library incorporating unique molecular identifiers was prepared. In TCRdb, the PCR reads were re-called with MiXCR into one record per CDR3 protein. The table has fewer than 130,000 distinct CDR3 sequences, 10% seen once. The origin of this receptor is a human donor who donated a stem cell graft to a child with acute lymphoblastic leukemia. This sample comprised PBMCs from the stem cell graft donor, obtained from the stem cell graft. The V and J genes are TRBV4-3 and TRBJ1-1; TRBD1 aligns across 9 bases. CDR3 sequence (DNA): TGCGCCAGCAGCCAAGGGGTGGACAGGGGAACTGAAGCTTTCTTT. This sequence encodes CASSQGVDRGTEAFF.